The next 19 T cell receptor beta chains were all read from a single sample in a study of cytomegalovirus exposure and HLA in healthy donors. It was with 60 Vbeta and 13 Jbeta primers that the PCR ran. Using immunoSEQ multiplex PCR, the repertoire was profiled, and TCRdb retains in-frame clones only, with some absent. Of 95,000 to 150,000 clones listed, 65% to 90% were seen once; the top ten hold 2% to 2.5%. Sequenced input: PBMCs. These receptors were collected from a woman between 35 and 50 years old in good health and CMV-seronegative.

This clone was counted a few times. V is TRBV11-2 and J is TRBJ1-1; weak D call: TRBD1 (5 bases). Germline assignment: CDR1 SGHAT and CDR2 FQNNGV. V was pared by 5 bases and J by 4 bases, with 5 bases between. This CDR3 has 11 residues. CDR3 region: CASSQGTEAFF. DNA for the CDR3: TGTGCCAGCAGCCAGGGCACTGAAGCTTTCTTT.

This chain links TRBV5-5 with TRBJ2-7; 9 nucleotides agree with TRBD1. J lost 2 bases, V lost 1 base, and 13 bases had no gene match. CDR1 is SGHKS and CDR2 is YYEKEE in the germline V gene (reference sequence). This CDR3 contains 18 residues. The CDR3 coding sequence is TGTGCCAGCAGCTTGAGCTCGGCCGTGACAGGGGGGACCTACGAGCAGTACTTC. As protein: CASSLSSAVTGGTYEQYF.

The V call is TRBV13, the J call TRBJ2-3; the match to TRBD2 covers 7 bases. The V and J ends lost 5 bases and 1 base, in that order; junction bases with no gene match: 12. The germline gives CDR1 PRHDT, CDR2 FYEKMQ (reference sequence). The CDR3 loop spans 17 amino acids. CDR3 nucleotides: TGTGCCAGCAGCGGGCGATTCTCTAGCGGTCGCACAGATACGCAGTATTTT. Translation gives CASSGRFSSGRTDTQYF.

The V call is TRBV7-6, the J call TRBJ2-5, with D perhaps matching TRBD2 (5 bases). The CDR3 consists of 13 residues. V was shortened by 5 bases and J by 4 bases, with 11 bases between the two germline ends. Germline loops: CDR1 SGHVS, CDR2 FNYEAQ. CDR3 amino acids: CASSRTSLETQYF. DNA of the CDR3: TGTGCCAGCAGCCGGACTTCCTTAGAGACCCAGTACTTC. Combining the CDR3 with reference TRBV7-6 and TRBJ2-5 gives the whole variable domain GAGVSQSPRYKVTKRGQDVALRCDPISGHVSLYWYRQALGQGPEFLTYFNYEAQQDKSGLPNDRFSAERPEGSISTLTIQRTEQRDSAMYRCASSRTSLETQYFGPGTRLLVL.

J is TRBJ2-1 and V is TRBV7-9; tentatively, D is TRBD1 (6 bases). V was pared by 0 bases and J by 2 bases, with 11 bases between. CDR3 size: 16 residues. Germline CDR1 reads SEHNR; CDR2 reads FQNEAQ (reference sequence). CDR3 in amino acids: CASSLAGGSAYNEQFF. The CDR3 nucleotides read TGTGCCAGCAGCTTAGCAGGGGGTAGTGCCTACAATGAGCAGTTCTTC. The full variable domain, in which reference TRBV7-9 and TRBJ2-1 provide the parts outside the CDR3, is DTGVSQNPRHKITKRGQNVTFRCDPISEHNRLYWYRQTLGQGPEFLTYFQNEAQLEKSRLLSDRFSAERPKGSFSTLEIQRTEQGDSAMYLCASSLAGGSAYNEQFFGPGTRLTVL.

V is TRBV27 and J is TRBJ1-1; 7 bases are a match to TRBD1. With 2 bases clipped from V and 3 bases from J, the junction kept 0 bases outside the gene matches. The CDR3 runs to 13 residues. CDR1 and CDR2 (germline): MNHEY, SMNVEV (reference sequence). The CDR3 loop reads CASSLGTDTEAFF. CDR3 DNA: TGTGCCAGCAGTTTAGGGACAGACACTGAAGCTTTCTTT.

This clone was seen only a few times. V is TRBV6-1 and J is TRBJ1-1, with D possibly being TRBD1 (6 bases). Germline V gene data show CDR1 as MNHNS and CDR2 as SASEGT. V was cut by 4 bases and J by 5 bases, with 11 bases left in between. The CDR3 is 13 amino acids. The CDR3 is CASSVRDITEAFF. In DNA form, the CDR3 reads TGTGCCAGCAGTGTCCGGGACATAACTGAAGCTTTCTTT.

This clone was seen a single time. The chain carries TRBV5-1 and TRBJ2-5; 16 bases are a match to TRBD2. The V gene end was trimmed by 3 bases and the J gene end by 1 base; junction bases not matched to a gene: 6. This CDR3 comprises 18 residues. Germline V gives CDR1 SGHRS, CDR2 YFSETQ. The DNA for the CDR3 is TGCGCCAGCAGCTGGGGGACTAGCGGGAGGGGGTCCCAAGAGACCCAGTACTTC. It codes for CASSWGTSGRGSQETQYF.

This clone was seen more than once but under ten times. The rearrangement links TRBV7-3 to TRBJ2-1; 16 bases are a match to TRBD2. With V trimmed by 3 bases and J by 7 bases, 3 bases remained unmatched. This CDR3 is 16 amino acids long. The germline V gene has CDR1 SGHTA and CDR2 FQGTGA. The CDR3 spells CASSLGLAGGENEQFF. The CDR3 bases are TGTGCCAGCAGCTTGGGACTAGCGGGAGGGGAGAATGAGCAGTTCTTC.

Only a few counts were recorded for this clone. V usage is TRBV2 and J usage is TRBJ1-1; D unclear. From germline, CDR1 is SNHLY and CDR2 FYNNEI. Trimming stripped 8 bases from V and 9 bases from J, with 13 bases between. CDR3 length equals 11 residues. The CDR3 region has the DNA TGTGCCAGCGGATTGGGAGCGAAAGCTTTCTTT. Translated, it gives CASGLGAKAFF.

Remarks on this clone: The conserved phenylalanine or tryptophan normally closing the CDR3 is absent here, so this likely arose from a read error. The V gene is TRBV6-5, the J gene TRBJ1-1, with TRBD1 matching over 7 bases. V shed 0 bases, J shed 5 bases, and the junction held 6 bases outside the gene matches. The CDR3 has 15 residues. Germline CDR1 MNHEY, CDR2 SVGAGI. The CDR3 DNA is TGTGCCAGCAGTTACTCCGAGACAGGGATAACTGAAGCTTTCCTT. It is translated as CASSYSETGITEAFL.

The CDR3 spells CASTRTGTNYNEQFF. DNA of the CDR3: TGTGCCAGCACCCGGACAGGGACAAATTACAATGAGCAGTTCTTC. The V and J genes are TRBV27 and TRBJ2-1, with 8 bases lining up with TRBD1. The germline V gene has CDR1 MNHEY and CDR2 SMNVEV (reference sequence). The V segment lost 7 bases and the J segment 4 bases; nucleotides outside the gene matches: 9. The CDR3 spans 15 residues.

This clone was observed a few times. CDR3 loop: CASRYNRYTDTQYF. The CDR3 DNA reads as TGTGCCAGCAGGTACAACAGGTACACAGATACGCAGTATTTT. The rearrangement joins TRBV27 to TRBJ2-3; TRBD1 is a possible D gene (5 bases). The CDR3 has 14 residues. The V end was cut by 6 bases, the J end by 2 bases, with 12 bases between. Germline V CDR1 and CDR2: MNHEY, SMNVEV (reference sequence).

The gene calls are TRBV29-1 and TRBJ1-1, with D uncertain. V was clipped by 4 bases and J by 3 bases, with 12 bases between them. The V gene's germline CDR1 is SQVTM and CDR2 ANQGSEA. CDR3 length: 13 residues. In DNA, the CDR3 is TGCAGCGTTGCGGCGGGAAGGGACACTGAAGCTTTCTTT. Its translation is CSVAAGRDTEAFF.

In this sample, this clone turned up once. The genes are TRBV4-3 and TRBJ2-7; D perhaps matches TRBD1 (6 bases). Germline CDR1 is LGHNA and CDR2 is YSLEER. V was shortened by 1 base and J by 0 bases, with 13 bases between the two germline ends. This CDR3 is built from 16 residues. CDR3 loop: CASSQGLTGASYEQYF. CDR3 DNA sequence: TGCGCCAGCAGCCAAGGGTTGACAGGAGCCTCCTACGAGCAGTACTTC.

The chain recombines TRBV28 with TRBJ1-1; weak D call: TRBD1 (6 bases). This CDR3 spans 16 amino acids. CDR1 and CDR2 (germline): MDHEN, SYDVKM. V lost 1 base and J 2 bases, leaving 14 bases between the germline ends. The CDR3 bases are TGTGCCAGCAGTTTATATTCCAGGGGCTTTAACACTGAAGCTTTCTTT. As protein: CASSLYSRGFNTEAFF. The entire variable domain, with the rest obtained from reference TRBV28 and TRBJ1-1, is as follows: DVKVTQSSRYLVKRTGEKVFLECVQDMDHENMFWYRQDPGLGLRLIYFSYDVKMKEKGDIPEGYSVSREKKERFSLILESASTNQTSMYLCASSLYSRGFNTEAFFGQGTRLTVV.

The V gene is TRBV15, the J gene TRBJ1-5; D is perhaps TRBD1 (5 bases). This CDR3 is built from 14 residues. The germline gives CDR1 LNHNV, CDR2 YYDKDF (reference sequence). V shed 5 bases and J shed 6 bases, with 14 bases lying between them. This CDR3 reads CATSPGPGGQPQHF. CDR3 nucleotides: TGTGCCACCAGCCCGGGACCGGGAGGTCAGCCCCAGCATTTT.

V and J are TRBV7-2 and TRBJ2-3; 9 nucleotides line up with TRBD1. Trimming removed 4 bases from V and 4 bases from J; junction bases left unmatched: 9. This CDR3 region has 16 residues. From germline, CDR1 is SGHTA and CDR2 FQGNSA. Here the CDR3 reads CASSSLGQGMADTQYF. The CDR3 DNA reads TGTGCCAGCAGCTCCCTGGGACAGGGAATGGCAGATACGCAGTATTTT.

This clone was seen once. The chain has TRBV6-5 and TRBJ2-3; TRBD1 aligns across 8 bases. CDR1 is MNHEY and CDR2 is SVGAGI in the germline V gene. The length of the CDR3 is 15 residues. The ends lost 2 bases at V and 3 bases at J; junction bases unmatched: 4. The CDR3 bases are TGTGCCAGCAGTTACACAGGGGGAATTACAGATACGCAGTATTTT. Amino acid sequence: CASSYTGGITDTQYF.